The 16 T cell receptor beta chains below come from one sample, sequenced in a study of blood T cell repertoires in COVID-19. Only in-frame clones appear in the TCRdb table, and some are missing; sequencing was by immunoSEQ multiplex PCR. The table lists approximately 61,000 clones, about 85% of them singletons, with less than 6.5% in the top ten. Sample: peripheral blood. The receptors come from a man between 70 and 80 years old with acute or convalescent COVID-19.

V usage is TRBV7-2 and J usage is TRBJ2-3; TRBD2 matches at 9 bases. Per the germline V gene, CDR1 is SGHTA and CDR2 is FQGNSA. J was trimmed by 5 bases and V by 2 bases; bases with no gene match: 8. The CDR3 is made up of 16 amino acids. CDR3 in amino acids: CASSLRWRGGLDTQYF. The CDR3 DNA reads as TGTGCCAGCAGCTTACGGTGGCGGGGGGGCCTAGATACGCAGTATTTT. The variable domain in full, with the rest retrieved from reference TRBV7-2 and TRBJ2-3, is GAGVSQSPSNKVTEKGKDVELRCDPISGHTALYWYRQSLGQGLEFLIYFQGNSAPDKSGLPSDRFSAERTGGSVSTLTIQRTQQEDSAVYLCASSLRWRGGLDTQYFGPGTRLTVL.

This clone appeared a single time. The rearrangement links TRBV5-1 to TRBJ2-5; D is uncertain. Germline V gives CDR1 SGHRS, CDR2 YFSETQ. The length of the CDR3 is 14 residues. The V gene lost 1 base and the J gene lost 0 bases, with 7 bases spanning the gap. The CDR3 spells CASSLTANQETQYF. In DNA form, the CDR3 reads TGCGCCAGCAGCTTGACAGCCAACCAAGAGACCCAGTACTTC.

CDR3: CASSGQGGLTYEQYF. For the CDR3, the DNA is TGTGCCAGCAGCGGCCAGGGTGGGCTCACCTACGAGCAGTACTTC. The chain has TRBV7-8 and TRBJ2-7; possibly TRBD1 for D (5 bases). Germline V lookup: CDR1 SGHVS, CDR2 FQNEAQ. The CDR3 covers 15 residues. V lost 5 bases and J 2 bases, leaving 16 bases between the germline ends. The whole variable domain, filled in from reference TRBV7-8 and TRBJ2-7, reads GAGVSQSPRYKVAKRGQDVALRCDPISGHVSLFWYQQALGQGPEFLTYFQNEAQLDKSGLPSDRFFAERPEGSVSTLKIQRTQQEDSAVYLCASSGQGGLTYEQYFGPGTRLTVT.

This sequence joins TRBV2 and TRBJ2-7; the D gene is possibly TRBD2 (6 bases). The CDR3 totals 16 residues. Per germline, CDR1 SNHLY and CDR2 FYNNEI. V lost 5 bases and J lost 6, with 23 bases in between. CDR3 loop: CASSKPVGGIFSEQYF. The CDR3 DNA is TGTGCCAGCAGTAAACCTGTGGGGGGAATCTTCTCCGAGCAGTACTTC.

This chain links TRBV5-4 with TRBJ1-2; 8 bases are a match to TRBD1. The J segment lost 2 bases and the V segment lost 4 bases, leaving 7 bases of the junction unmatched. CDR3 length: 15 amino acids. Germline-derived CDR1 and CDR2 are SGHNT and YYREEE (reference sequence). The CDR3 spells CASSGRDRKNYGYTF. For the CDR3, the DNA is TGTGCCAGCAGCGGCCGGGACAGGAAAAACTATGGCTACACCTTC.

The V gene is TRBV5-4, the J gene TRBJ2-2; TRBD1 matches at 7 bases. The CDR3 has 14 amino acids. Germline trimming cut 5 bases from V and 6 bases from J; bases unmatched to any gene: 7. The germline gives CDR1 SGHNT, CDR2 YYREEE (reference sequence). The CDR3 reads CASSYAGGAGELFF. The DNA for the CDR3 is TGTGCCAGCAGTTACGCAGGGGGAGCCGGGGAGCTGTTTTTT.

CDR3 sequence (DNA): TGTGCCAGCAGCCGGGAGGGAGGGAAGGTTCACTATGGCTACACCTTC. Translated, it gives CASSREGGKVHYGYTF. This chain uses TRBV5-8 with TRBJ1-2; D unresolved. V dropped 4 bases and J dropped 3 bases, with 19 bases sitting between them. CDR3 length equals 16 residues. Germline CDR1 is SGHTS and CDR2 is YDEGEE.

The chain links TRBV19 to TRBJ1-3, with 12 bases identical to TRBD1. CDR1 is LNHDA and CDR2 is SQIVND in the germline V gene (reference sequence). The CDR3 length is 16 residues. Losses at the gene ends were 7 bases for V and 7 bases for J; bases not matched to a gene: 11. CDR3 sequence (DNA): TGTGCCAGTAAAGTCGACGGGACAGGGGGCTGGAACACCATATATTTT. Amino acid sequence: CASKVDGTGGWNTIYF.

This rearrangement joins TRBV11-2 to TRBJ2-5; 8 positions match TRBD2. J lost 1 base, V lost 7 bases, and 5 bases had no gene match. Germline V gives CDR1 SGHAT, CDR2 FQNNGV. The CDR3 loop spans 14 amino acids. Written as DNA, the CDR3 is TGTGCCAGCACTCGGGGGGGATCCCAAGAGACCCAGTACTTC. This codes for CASTRGGSQETQYF.

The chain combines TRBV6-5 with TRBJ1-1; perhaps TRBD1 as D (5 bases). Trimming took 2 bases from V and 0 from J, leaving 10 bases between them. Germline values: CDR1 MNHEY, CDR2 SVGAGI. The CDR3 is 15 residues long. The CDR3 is CASSYPGGMNTEAFF. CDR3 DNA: TGTGCCAGCAGTTACCCCGGGGGTATGAACACTGAAGCTTTCTTT.

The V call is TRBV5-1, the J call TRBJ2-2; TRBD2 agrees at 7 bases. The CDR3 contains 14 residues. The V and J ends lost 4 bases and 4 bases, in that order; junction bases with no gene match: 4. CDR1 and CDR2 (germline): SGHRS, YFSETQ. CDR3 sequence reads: CASSPGGVTGELFF. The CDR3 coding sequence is TGCGCCAGCAGCCCGGGAGGTGTCACCGGGGAGCTGTTTTTT.

The CDR3 sequence is CASSLTLRRGPGKNIQYF. The CDR3 DNA reads as TGTGCCAGCAGCTTGACGTTGAGAAGGGGGCCGGGCAAAAACATTCAGTACTTC. The chain carries TRBV5-6 and TRBJ2-4; 7 bases align to TRBD1. The germline V gene has CDR1 SGHDT and CDR2 YYEEEE. V gave up 1 base and J gave up 3 bases; unmatched junction bases: 13. This CDR3 spans 18 amino acids.

The CDR3 DNA reads as TGCGCCAGCAGCCAAGATCGGAGAACTGAAGCTTTCTTT. It yields the protein CASSQDRRTEAFF. The chain employs TRBV4-1 and TRBJ1-1, with D uncertain. This CDR3 is 13 amino acids long. Trimming cost V 0 bases and J 5 bases, with 7 bases left between them. Germline V gives CDR1 MGHRA, CDR2 YSYEKL.

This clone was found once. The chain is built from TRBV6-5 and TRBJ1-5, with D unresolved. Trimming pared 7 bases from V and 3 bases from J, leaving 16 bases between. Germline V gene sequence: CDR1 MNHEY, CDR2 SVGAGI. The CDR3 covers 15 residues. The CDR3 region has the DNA TGTGCCAGCAACCTACAGCGGCGCTCCAATCAGCCCCAGCATTTT. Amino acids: CASNLQRRSNQPQHF.

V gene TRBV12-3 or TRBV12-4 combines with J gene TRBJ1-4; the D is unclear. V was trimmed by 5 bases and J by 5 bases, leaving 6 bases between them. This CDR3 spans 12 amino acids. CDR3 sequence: CASSPRNEKLFF. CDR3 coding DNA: TGTGCCAGCAGTCCTCGGAATGAAAAACTGTTTTTT.

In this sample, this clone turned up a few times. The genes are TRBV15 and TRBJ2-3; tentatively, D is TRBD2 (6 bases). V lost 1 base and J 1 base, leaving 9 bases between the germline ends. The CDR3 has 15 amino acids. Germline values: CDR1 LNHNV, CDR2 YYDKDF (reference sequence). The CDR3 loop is CATSRVPGGTDTQYF. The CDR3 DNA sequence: TGTGCCACCAGCAGAGTCCCGGGGGGCACAGATACGCAGTATTTT.